The rows below give T cell receptor beta chains drawn from one sample of a study of control samples from healthy donors and cancer patients. The assay was immunoSEQ multiplex PCR, and TCRdb's table has in-frame clones only and misses some. The sample has approximately 44,000 clones; approximately 70% are singletons. The sequencing sample was made of formalin-fixed, paraffin-embedded tissue. The receptors stem from a male donor with melanoma. CDR3s include the opening cysteine and the closing phenylalanine or tryptophan. Each record gives: V gene, J gene, clone size, D gene, CDR3 protein, CDR3 DNA. The D gene is left open where the match is weak. Not every row has a clone size; where given, it reads once, few, many or a size class.

V gene: TRBV6-5; J gene: TRBJ1-1; clone size: .; D gene: TRBD1; CDR3 protein: CASRGQGSRNTEAFF; CDR3 DNA: TGTGCCAGCAGAGGACAGGGGAGCAGAAACACTGAAGCTTTCTTT
V gene: TRBV28; J gene: TRBJ2-7; clone size: .; D gene: .; CDR3 protein: CASSYGGHTYEQYF; CDR3 DNA: TGTGCCAGCAGTTACGGGGGACATACCTACGAGCAGTACTTC
V gene: TRBV18; J gene: TRBJ2-1; clone size: .; D gene: TRBD2; CDR3 protein: CASSPSSGVRNEQFF; CDR3 DNA: TGTGCCAGCTCACCCTCTAGCGGGGTACGTAATGAGCAGTTCTTC
V gene: TRBV6-5; J gene: TRBJ1-5; clone size: .; D gene: .; CDR3 protein: CASSYTRDSNQPQHF; CDR3 DNA: TGTGCCAGCAGTTACACCAGGGACAGCAATCAGCCCCAGCATTTT
V gene: TRBV11-2; J gene: TRBJ2-2; clone size: few; D gene: .; CDR3 protein: CASSSWSGVNTGELFF; CDR3 DNA: TGTGCCAGCAGCTCATGGTCGGGGGTTAACACCGGGGAGCTGTTTTTT
V gene: TRBV9; J gene: TRBJ2-1; clone size: .; D gene: TRBD1; CDR3 protein: CASSVDGGQGNEQFF; CDR3 DNA: TGTGCCAGCAGCGTAGATGGGGGACAGGGCAATGAGCAGTTCTTC
V gene: TRBV19; J gene: TRBJ1-1; clone size: .; D gene: .; CDR3 protein: CASSIGGVEAFF; CDR3 DNA: TGTGCCAGTAGTATAGGGGGGGTTGAAGCTTTCTTT
V gene: TRBV3-1/TRBV3-2; J gene: TRBJ2-2; clone size: .; D gene: .; CDR3 protein: CASSQRGRSGELFF; CDR3 DNA: TGTGCCAGCAGCCAACGGGGGAGGTCCGGGGAGCTGTTTTTT
V gene: TRBV11-2; J gene: TRBJ1-5; clone size: few; D gene: .; CDR3 protein: CASSPGEGQPQHF; CDR3 DNA: TGTGCCAGCAGCCCAGGGGAGGGTCAGCCCCAGCATTTT
V gene: TRBV24-1; J gene: TRBJ2-3; clone size: .; D gene: TRBD2; CDR3 protein: CATSARLAGVTNTQYF; CDR3 DNA: TGTGCCACCAGTGCACGACTAGCGGGAGTGACAAATACGCAGTATTTT
V gene: TRBV24-1; J gene: TRBJ2-7; clone size: .; D gene: .; CDR3 protein: CAPGGKSYEQYF; CDR3 DNA: TGTGCCCCTGGAGGGAAGTCCTACGAGCAGTACTTC
V gene: TRBV18; J gene: TRBJ2-5; clone size: .; D gene: TRBD2; CDR3 protein: CASSPQVTSGRGTQYF; CDR3 DNA: TGTGCCAGCTCACCACAAGTGACTAGCGGGAGAGGGACCCAGTACTTC
V gene: TRBV7-8; J gene: TRBJ2-5; clone size: medium-sized; D gene: TRBD1; CDR3 protein: CASSRDRGVETQYF; CDR3 DNA: TGTGCCAGCAGCCGCGACAGGGGAGTGGAGACCCAGTACTTC
V gene: TRBV6-6; J gene: TRBJ2-7; clone size: .; D gene: .; CDR3 protein: CASSPQGLSEQYF; CDR3 DNA: TGTGCCAGCAGTCCACAGGGTCTCAGCGAGCAGTACTTC
V gene: TRBV19; J gene: TRBJ2-7; clone size: .; D gene: TRBD1; CDR3 protein: CASSIMDDRDRGGNEQYF; CDR3 DNA: TGTGCCAGTAGTATAATGGATGACCGGGACAGGGGAGGCAACGAGCAGTACTTC
V gene: TRBV30; J gene: TRBJ2-2; clone size: .; D gene: .; CDR3 protein: CAWSVQGSMAGELFF; CDR3 DNA: TGTGCCTGGAGTGTCCAGGGTTCGATGGCCGGGGAGCTGTTTTTT
V gene: TRBV14; J gene: TRBJ2-1; clone size: few; D gene: .; CDR3 protein: CASIGSGSPYNEQFF; CDR3 DNA: TGTGCCAGCATAGGTTCGGGGAGTCCCTACAATGAGCAGTTCTTC
V gene: TRBV12-3/TRBV12-4; J gene: TRBJ2-2; clone size: .; D gene: .; CDR3 protein: CASRPGAGELFF; CDR3 DNA: TGTGCCAGCAGACCAGGGGCCGGGGAGCTGTTTTTT
V gene: TRBV7-9; J gene: TRBJ1-4; clone size: .; D gene: .; CDR3 protein: CASSLVGAREKLFF; CDR3 DNA: TGTGCCAGCAGCTTAGTGGGGGCACGGGAAAAACTGTTTTTT
V gene: TRBV5-1; J gene: TRBJ2-1; clone size: .; D gene: .; CDR3 protein: CASSLEPSSYNEQFF; CDR3 DNA: TGCGCCAGCAGCTTGGAGCCAAGCTCCTACAATGAGCAGTTCTTC
V gene: TRBV5-6; J gene: TRBJ1-3; clone size: .; D gene: .; CDR3 protein: CASNSRGHSGNTIYF; CDR3 DNA: TGTGCCAGCAACTCCAGGGGTCACTCTGGAAACACCATATATTTT
V gene: TRBV2; J gene: TRBJ1-1; clone size: .; D gene: TRBD1; CDR3 protein: CASRLQGLVEAFF; CDR3 DNA: TGTGCCAGCAGGTTACAGGGGCTGGTTGAAGCTTTCTTT
V gene: TRBV9; J gene: TRBJ2-1; clone size: .; D gene: .; CDR3 protein: CASSANPQYNEQFF; CDR3 DNA: TGTGCCAGCAGCGCAAACCCCCAATACAATGAGCAGTTCTTC
V gene: TRBV3-1/TRBV3-2; J gene: TRBJ2-4; clone size: .; D gene: TRBD1; CDR3 protein: CASSQDDRANIQYF; CDR3 DNA: TGTGCCAGCAGCCAAGATGACAGGGCGAACATTCAGTACTTC
V gene: TRBV18; J gene: TRBJ1-1; clone size: .; D gene: TRBD1; CDR3 protein: CASSIGQENTEAFF; CDR3 DNA: TGTGCCAGCTCAATAGGACAGGAGAACACTGAAGCTTTCTTT
V gene: TRBV28; J gene: TRBJ2-3; clone size: .; D gene: TRBD1; CDR3 protein: CASSSPGQGGHTQYF; CDR3 DNA: TGTGCCAGCAGTTCTCCGGGACAGGGTGGGCATACGCAGTATTTT
V gene: TRBV7-2; J gene: TRBJ2-7; clone size: .; D gene: .; CDR3 protein: CASSLGGQNPYEQYF; CDR3 DNA: TGTGCCAGCAGCTTAGGAGGACAGAACCCCTACGAGCAGTACTTC
V gene: TRBV2; J gene: TRBJ2-3; clone size: .; D gene: .; CDR3 protein: CASMKDRASTDTQYF; CDR3 DNA: TGTGCCAGCATGAAGGACCGTGCTAGCACAGATACGCAGTATTTT
V gene: TRBV6-5; J gene: TRBJ2-4; clone size: few; D gene: .; CDR3 protein: CASDSLAKNIQYF; CDR3 DNA: TGTGCCAGCGACAGTTTAGCCAAAAACATTCAGTACTTC
V gene: TRBV19; J gene: TRBJ2-7; clone size: .; D gene: .; CDR3 protein: CASSITREAYEQYF; CDR3 DNA: TGTGCCAGTAGTATTACCCGGGAAGCCTACGAGCAGTACTTC
V gene: TRBV6-5; J gene: TRBJ2-1; clone size: medium-sized; D gene: .; CDR3 protein: CASSKELSSYNEQFF; CDR3 DNA: TGTGCCAGCAGTAAGGAGCTGAGCTCCTACAATGAGCAGTTCTTC
V gene: TRBV6-5; J gene: TRBJ2-5; clone size: few; D gene: .; CDR3 protein: CASSPSGTETQYF; CDR3 DNA: TGTGCCAGCAGTCCCAGCGGTACAGAGACCCAGTACTTC
V gene: TRBV21-1; J gene: TRBJ2-7; clone size: .; D gene: .; CDR3 protein: CASNFDGVSSYEQYF; CDR3 DNA: TGTGCCAGCAACTTTGACGGGGTAAGCTCCTACGAGCAGTACTTC
V gene: TRBV5-4; J gene: TRBJ2-6; clone size: .; D gene: .; CDR3 protein: CASSLGPEGANVLTF; CDR3 DNA: TGTGCCAGCAGCTTGGGGCCGGAGGGGGCCAACGTCCTGACTTTC
V gene: TRBV4-1; J gene: TRBJ1-3; clone size: .; D gene: TRBD1; CDR3 protein: CASSQDWARGRGNTIYF; CDR3 DNA: TGCGCCAGCAGCCAAGATTGGGCCAGGGGGCGGGGAAACACCATATATTTT
V gene: TRBV10-3; J gene: TRBJ2-2; clone size: few; D gene: .; CDR3 protein: CAISERLAGGPTGELFF; CDR3 DNA: TGTGCCATCAGTGAACGGCTAGCCGGAGGTCCCACCGGGGAGCTGTTTTTT
V gene: TRBV6-5; J gene: TRBJ1-2; clone size: .; D gene: .; CDR3 protein: CASSPARRGQYGYTF; CDR3 DNA: TGTGCCAGCAGCCCCGCCCGGAGGGGACAATATGGCTACACCTTC
V gene: TRBV15; J gene: TRBJ2-1; clone size: once; D gene: .; CDR3 protein: CATSSLQPGPGYNEQFF; CDR3 DNA: TGTGCCACCAGCAGCCTCCAACCGGGGCCGGGGTACAATGAGCAGTTCTTC
V gene: TRBV21-1; J gene: TRBJ2-5; clone size: .; D gene: .; CDR3 protein: CASSILFSGRDGKTQYF; CDR3 DNA: TGTGCCAGCAGCATATTGTTTTCGGGCAGGGACGGGAAGACCCAGTACTTC
V gene: TRBV25-1; J gene: TRBJ2-1; clone size: .; D gene: .; CDR3 protein: CASSPDNFNEQFF; CDR3 DNA: TGTGCCAGCAGCCCAGATAATTTCAATGAGCAGTTCTTC
V gene: TRBV5-1; J gene: TRBJ1-1; clone size: .; D gene: .; CDR3 protein: CASSVGQYTEAFF; CDR3 DNA: TGCGCCAGCAGCGTGGGGCAGTACACTGAAGCTTTCTTT
V gene: TRBV9; J gene: TRBJ2-1; clone size: .; D gene: .; CDR3 protein: CASSPSIHGEGLNEQFF; CDR3 DNA: TGTGCCAGCAGCCCATCAATCCACGGAGAGGGGCTTAATGAGCAGTTCTTC
V gene: TRBV4-2; J gene: TRBJ2-2; clone size: few; D gene: TRBD1; CDR3 protein: CASSQEGWDRAPSGTGELFF; CDR3 DNA: TGTGCCAGCAGCCAAGAAGGTTGGGACAGGGCCCCTAGTGGCACCGGGGAGCTGTTTTTT
V gene: TRBV5-3; J gene: TRBJ1-4; clone size: .; D gene: .; CDR3 protein: CARSLSRIEKLFF; CDR3 DNA: TGTGCCAGAAGCTTAAGTAGAATTGAAAAACTGTTTTTT
V gene: TRBV9; J gene: TRBJ2-7; clone size: .; D gene: TRBD2; CDR3 protein: CASSEGLGTYEQYF; CDR3 DNA: TGTGCCAGCAGCGAAGGACTAGGAACCTACGAGCAGTACTTC
V gene: TRBV14; J gene: TRBJ2-3; clone size: few; D gene: TRBD2; CDR3 protein: CASSQDRLAGPTDTQYF; CDR3 DNA: TGTGCCAGCAGCCAAGATCGGCTAGCGGGACCCACAGATACGCAGTATTTT
V gene: TRBV5-4; J gene: TRBJ2-6; clone size: .; D gene: .; CDR3 protein: CASSQTGRLISGANVLTF; CDR3 DNA: TGTGCCAGCAGCCAGACAGGGAGGCTCATCTCTGGGGCCAACGTCCTGACTTTC
V gene: TRBV24-1; J gene: TRBJ1-4; clone size: few; D gene: TRBD1; CDR3 protein: CATSARGTGEEKLFF; CDR3 DNA: TGTGCCACCAGTGCTCGGGGGACAGGGGAAGAAAAACTGTTTTTT
V gene: TRBV2; J gene: TRBJ2-1; clone size: .; D gene: TRBD1; CDR3 protein: CASRRDSEEQFF; CDR3 DNA: TGTGCCAGCAGACGGGACAGCGAGGAGCAGTTCTTC
V gene: TRBV5-6; J gene: TRBJ2-7; clone size: few; D gene: .; CDR3 protein: CASSLIKGGEQYF; CDR3 DNA: TGTGCCAGCAGCTTAATCAAAGGGGGCGAGCAGTACTTC
V gene: TRBV6-5; J gene: TRBJ1-4; clone size: .; D gene: .; CDR3 protein: CASRGAGSTNEKLFF; CDR3 DNA: TGTGCCAGCAGGGGGGCGGGGAGCACTAATGAAAAACTGTTTTTT
V gene: TRBV11-2; J gene: TRBJ2-7; clone size: .; D gene: TRBD2; CDR3 protein: CASSSLAGVGYEQYF; CDR3 DNA: TGTGCCAGCAGCTCTCTAGCGGGAGTCGGCTACGAGCAGTACTTC
V gene: TRBV3-1/TRBV3-2; J gene: TRBJ1-6; clone size: .; D gene: .; CDR3 protein: CASSQGGGRSSPLHF; CDR3 DNA: TGTGCCAGCAGCCAAGGGGGGGGGCGAAGTTCACCCCTCCACTTT
V gene: TRBV5-4; J gene: TRBJ2-3; clone size: .; D gene: TRBD2; CDR3 protein: CASSPRTSFNTQYF; CDR3 DNA: TGTGCCAGCAGCCCTAGGACTAGCTTTAATACGCAGTATTTT
V gene: TRBV5-1; J gene: TRBJ2-1; clone size: .; D gene: .; CDR3 protein: CASSLEGASDYNEQFF; CDR3 DNA: TGCGCCAGCAGCTTGGAAGGGGCTAGCGACTACAATGAGCAGTTCTTC
V gene: TRBV5-5; J gene: TRBJ1-6; clone size: once; D gene: TRBD1; CDR3 protein: CASSWSPTGGPNSPLHF; CDR3 DNA: TGTGCCAGCAGCTGGTCCCCGACAGGGGGTCCTAATTCACCCCTCCACTTT
V gene: TRBV5-1; J gene: TRBJ2-3; clone size: .; D gene: .; CDR3 protein: CASSPQTDTQYF; CDR3 DNA: TGCGCCAGCAGCCCCCAAACAGATACGCAGTATTTT
V gene: TRBV12-3/TRBV12-4; J gene: TRBJ2-3; clone size: .; D gene: .; CDR3 protein: CASSFIVKDTQYF; CDR3 DNA: TGTGCCAGCAGTTTTATCGTGAAAGATACGCAGTATTTT
V gene: TRBV29-1; J gene: TRBJ1-2; clone size: .; D gene: .; CDR3 protein: CSVPHRDLGGSYGYTF; CDR3 DNA: TGCAGCGTACCACACCGGGACCTCGGGGGAAGCTATGGCTACACCTTC